These 2 T cell receptor beta chains were sequenced from one sample in a study of T cells in Graves' hyperthyroidism and ophthalmopathy. Researchers amplified the TCR beta CDR3 regions from RNA transcripts. Researchers ran a first-round RT-PCR on the TCR CDR3 using the HTBI primer set. TCRdb redid the calling of the multiplex PCR reads with MiXCR, one entry per CDR3 protein. The table records 750,000 to 900,000 distinct CDR3 sequences, roughly 37% of them present only once. Sequenced sample: blood. The source of these receptors is a man aged 18-30 years with Graves' hyperthyroidism.

Remarks on this clonotype: A clone one base away is much larger, so this may be a read error. The chain is built from TRBV29-1 and TRBJ1-1, with D possibly matching TRBD1 (5 bases). Trimming removed 6 bases at V and 4 bases at J, with 18 bases between. The CDR3 totals 14 residues. Looked up from germline, CDR1 is SQVTM and CDR2 is ANQGSEA. For the CDR3, the DNA is TGCAGCGTCAACCGAGGGGATCTGAGCACTGAAGCTTTCTTT. Encoded protein: CSVNRGDLSTEAFF.

The chain is built from TRBV20-1 and TRBJ1-6; tentative D call: TRBD1 (6 bases). This CDR3 has 14 amino acids. Germline V lookup: CDR1 DFQATT, CDR2 SNEGSKA (reference sequence). With 6 bases removed from V and 6 bases from J, the gap between germline ends came to 15 bases. The CDR3 reads CSAQIQGVNSPLHF. In DNA form, the CDR3 reads TGCAGTGCCCAGATACAGGGAGTTAATTCACCCCTCCACTTT.